This is a list of T cell receptor beta chains from one sample in a study of T cells in Graves' hyperthyroidism and ophthalmopathy. TCRdb re-derived calls from the multiplex PCR reads in MiXCR, one entry per CDR3 protein. The sample lists approximately 480,000 distinct CDR3 sequences, around 21% occurring once. Material: blood. The receptors derive from a man younger than 35 with Graves' hyperthyroidism. Each CDR3 is given with its conserved first and last residue. Fields, in order: J gene, D gene, V gene, clone size, CDR3 DNA, CDR3 protein. D genes are given only for firm matches. Only some rows state a clone size, as once, few, many or a class for expanded clones.

>TRBJ1-2|NA|TRBV28|many
TGTGCCAGCGCGGGGGGGCTTGGCTACACCTTC
CASAGGLGYTF
>TRBJ2-7|NA|TRBV6-1|many
TGTGCCAGCAGGCGACACTCATCCTCCTACGAGCAGTACTTC
CASRRHSSSYEQYF
>TRBJ1-5|NA|TRBV19|NA
TGTGCCAGTAGTATAGATCGGCCCAGGGCCGGGCAGCCCCAGCATTTT
CASSIDRPRAGQPQHF
>TRBJ2-3|TRBD2|TRBV27|few
TGTGCCAGCAGTTGGGCGGGGGGGAGCACAGATACGCAGTATTTT
CASSWAGGSTDTQYF
>TRBJ2-5|NA|TRBV6-2/TRBV6-3|many
TGTGCCAGCAGTCGTACCAGGTACCAAGAGACCCAGTACTTC
CASSRTRYQETQYF
>TRBJ2-4|NA|TRBV6-1|once
TGTGCCAGTAGGGACCACAGGAAAAACATTCAGTACTTC
CASRDHRKNIQYF
>TRBJ1-5|NA|TRBV6-5|many
TGTGCCAGCAGTTTCACCCTCCCAGGGAAGGGTCAGCCCCAGCATTTT
CASSFTLPGKGQPQHF
>TRBJ1-5|TRBD1|TRBV6-1|many
TGTGCCAGCGGAACAGGGGTTGGCGATCAGCCCCAGCATTTT
CASGTGVGDQPQHF
>TRBJ1-6|TRBD1|TRBV5-1|few
TGCGCCAGCAGCCGGGACAGCGGTTTTATTTCACCCCTCCACTTT
CASSRDSGFISPLHF
>TRBJ1-5|NA|TRBV30|many
TGTGCCTGGAGTACTAACGCGGGGGGCCAGCCCCAGCATTTT
CAWSTNAGGQPQHF
>TRBJ1-6|NA|TRBV6-1|NA
TGTGCCAGCTCCGATGCGTCCTATAATTCACCCCTCCACTTT
CASSDASYNSPLHF
>TRBJ2-7|NA|TRBV27|many
TGTGCCAGCAGTGTATCAGGGATAAACGAGCAGTACTTC
CASSVSGINEQYF
>TRBJ2-2|NA|TRBV14|many
TGTGCCAGCAGCCAAGCGCTTACCGGGGAGCTGTTTTTT
CASSQALTGELFF
>TRBJ1-2|NA|TRBV6-2/TRBV6-3|many
TGTGCCAGCAGTTACTCGAGTCGCTCCGGTCGGGGCACATATGGCTACACCTTC
CASSYSSRSGRGTYGYTF
>TRBJ2-2|NA|TRBV12-3/TRBV12-4|many
TGTGCCAGCAGTTTGGACGGGGGGAACACCGGGGAGCTGTTTTTT
CASSLDGGNTGELFF
>TRBJ2-7|NA|TRBV6-1|NA
TGTGCCAGCAGGGGAAGGACCCCCTACGAGCAGTACTTC
CASRGRTPYEQYF
>TRBJ2-7|TRBD1|TRBV7-9|few
TGTGCCAGCAGCCTAGGGACAGGGGGCCGCTACGAGCAGTACTTC
CASSLGTGGRYEQYF
>TRBJ2-2|TRBD2|TRBV14|few
TGTGCCAGCAGCCGAGCGGGGGGGCTGATAACCGGGGAGCTGTTTTTT
CASSRAGGLITGELFF
>TRBJ2-7|NA|TRBV28|NA
TGTGCCAGCAGTACCTCGAACTACGAGCAGTACTTC
CASSTSNYEQYF
>TRBJ1-2|NA|TRBV9|few
TGTGCCAGCAGCGTAGGTCAGGGGATTGGCTATGGCTACACCTTC
CASSVGQGIGYGYTF
>TRBJ2-5|NA|TRBV9|many
TGTGCCAGCAGCCCAAGCACTCTAGGAGAGACCCAGTACTTC
CASSPSTLGETQYF
>TRBJ2-2|NA|TRBV6-5|many
TGTGCCAGCACCAGGCAGGCTCACACCGGGGAGCTGTTTTTT
CASTRQAHTGELFF
>TRBJ2-5|NA|TRBV28|many
TGTGCCAGCAGTTTCGACTGGCGGGGAAGTGAGACCCAGTACTTC
CASSFDWRGSETQYF
>TRBJ1-1|NA|TRBV12-3/TRBV12-4|many
TGTGCCAGCAGTTTAATGAGTTTCGACACTGAAGCTTTCTTT
CASSLMSFDTEAFF
>TRBJ2-4|NA|TRBV6-2/TRBV6-3|NA
TGTGCCAGCAGCCGCTCAGGGATCGCCAAAAACATTCAGTACTTC
CASSRSGIAKNIQYF
>TRBJ2-7|NA|TRBV9|many
TGTGCCAGCAGCGTCGGCCAGGCTTCCAACGAGCAGTACTTC
CASSVGQASNEQYF
>TRBJ2-3|TRBD1|TRBV12-5|many
TGTGCTAGTGGTTTGGCGCCCCCCGGGACAGGGGGAAATACGCAGTATTTT
CASGLAPPGTGGNTQYF
>TRBJ2-7|NA|TRBV2|many
TGTGCCAGCAGCCCAGGTGGGGAGCAGTACTTC
CASSPGGEQYF
>TRBJ2-7|NA|TRBV7-9|many
TGTGCCAGCAGCTTAAAAACAGGCGGACCGCCTCAGTACTTC
CASSLKTGGPPQYF
>TRBJ2-7|TRBD2|TRBV28|many
TGTGCCAGCAGTTTACGAGCGGGGATTATCTACGAGCAGTACTTC
CASSLRAGIIYEQYF
>TRBJ1-2|NA|TRBV20-1|many
TGCAGTGCTCGGGACCGCCGGGACTATGGCTACACCTTC
CSARDRRDYGYTF
>TRBJ2-6|NA|TRBV12-3/TRBV12-4|many
TGTGCCAGCAGTTTCCGGGACGGGCTGTGGGCCAACGTCCTGACTTTC
CASSFRDGLWANVLTF
>TRBJ2-5|NA|TRBV6-1|NA
TGTGCTAGCAGTGACGGGGGATGGGAAGAGACCAAGTACTTC
CASSDGGWEETKYF
>TRBJ2-7|NA|TRBV9|many
TGTGCCAGCAGCGTAGGCAACGGGCTCTCCTACGAGCAGTACTTC
CASSVGNGLSYEQYF
>TRBJ1-2|TRBD1|TRBV20-1|few
TGCAGTGCGCAGGACAGGGGAAGGGGAATTTATGGCTACACCTTC
CSAQDRGRGIYGYTF
>TRBJ1-5|NA|TRBV12-3/TRBV12-4|many
TGTGCCAGCAGTCAACAGGGTTTCAGCAATCAGCCCCAGCATTTT
CASSQQGFSNQPQHF
>TRBJ1-2|NA|TRBV11-2|many
TGTGCCAGCAGCTTAGATCGGTGGAAGGGATCCTATGGCTACACCTTC
CASSLDRWKGSYGYTF
>TRBJ1-2|NA|TRBV6-5|NA
TGTGCCAGCAGTTACTCGCGAGCCCTCTATGGCTACACCTTC
CASSYSRALYGYTF
>TRBJ2-2|TRBD1|TRBV29-1|once
TGCAGCGTTGAAGATGCAGACAGGGGGCCCCCCGGGGAGCTGTTTTTT
CSVEDADRGPPGELFF
>TRBJ1-2|NA|TRBV6-5|many
TGTGCCAGCAGTTACTCACCCTTCGGGACTGGCTACACCTTC
CASSYSPFGTGYTF
>TRBJ2-5|NA|TRBV6-1|few
TGTGCCAGCAGTGAAGCCCCGACAGCTTACCAAGAGACCCAGTACTTC
CASSEAPTAYQETQYF
>TRBJ1-5|NA|TRBV4-1|NA
TGCGCCAGCAGCCAAGAGCGGGGGCGCCTGGGGAATCAGCCCCAGCATTTT
CASSQERGRLGNQPQHF
>TRBJ2-2|TRBD1|TRBV4-2|NA
TGTGCCAGCCACGCCAACCCCTCCTTTGTGACAGGGGCGAACACCGGGGAGCTGTTTTTT
CASHANPSFVTGANTGELFF
>TRBJ2-3|TRBD2|TRBV6-2/TRBV6-3|NA
TGTGCCAGCAGCGACGTAGCGGGGCGGAGCACAGATACGCAGTATTTT
CASSDVAGRSTDTQYF
>TRBJ2-7|NA|TRBV20-1|many
TGCAGTGTCAAAAGCCCCGGACAGAACTCCTACGAGCAGTACTTC
CSVKSPGQNSYEQYF
>TRBJ1-5|NA|TRBV20-1|few
TGCAGTGCTAGAGATGGCAGGAATCAGCCCCAGCATTTT
CSARDGRNQPQHF
>TRBJ1-1|NA|TRBV27|many
TGTGCCAGCAGTTCAGGACATCCCGGGGAGGGCACTGAAGCTTTCTTT
CASSSGHPGEGTEAFF
>TRBJ1-2|NA|TRBV29-1|many
TGCAGCGTTGAAAGGCTGGACGGCTACACCTTC
CSVERLDGYTF
>TRBJ1-1|NA|TRBV19|many
TGTGCCAGTAGGACGGGACCTTACGCTGAAGCTTTCTTT
CASRTGPYAEAFF
>TRBJ1-2|NA|TRBV4-1|few
TGCGCCAGCAGCCAAGAAAATTTCGGGTCAACGGGGTATGGCTACACCTTC
CASSQENFGSTGYGYTF
>TRBJ1-1|NA|TRBV30|many
TGTGCCTGGAGCCCTGTATACACTGAAGCTTTCTTT
CAWSPVYTEAFF
>TRBJ1-1|TRBD1|TRBV24-1|NA
TGTGCCACCAGTGACCCGACAGGGGCGAACACTGAAGCTTTCTTT
CATSDPTGANTEAFF
>TRBJ2-2|TRBD1|TRBV6-2/TRBV6-3|many
TGTGCCAGCAGTTACTCTAACAGGGGATATCATGGCTTCGGGGAGCTGTTTTTT
CASSYSNRGYHGFGELFF
>TRBJ1-2|NA|TRBV11-2|NA
TGTGCCAGCAGTATCCAGGAGTCAGGGTGGGAGTATGGCTACACCTTC
CASSIQESGWEYGYTF
>TRBJ1-5|NA|TRBV12-3/TRBV12-4|NA
TGTGCCAGCAGTTTAATATCAGGGCCAAATCAGCCCCAGCATTTT
CASSLISGPNQPQHF
>TRBJ1-2|NA|TRBV6-5|many
TGTGCCAGCAGTTACTCGCATGCGTATGGCTACACCTTC
CASSYSHAYGYTF
>TRBJ2-5|TRBD2|TRBV24-1|many
TGTGCCACCAGTGATCCTCTAGCGGCCTGGGGGGAGACCCAGTACTTC
CATSDPLAAWGETQYF
>TRBJ1-5|NA|TRBV11-2|NA
TGTGCCAGCAGCTTAGGCACAACCAAAAAACATGGAGGCAATCAGCCCCAGCATTTT
CASSLGTTKKHGGNQPQHF
>TRBJ1-2|TRBD1|TRBV4-1|once
TGCGCCAGCAGCCAACCTCGTAGCCGGGACAGGGATAATGGCTACACCTTC
CASSQPRSRDRDNGYTF
>TRBJ2-5|NA|TRBV24-1|few
TGTGCCACCAGTGACCTGGTTGGGGGGCGGGAGACCCAGTACTTC
CATSDLVGGRETQYF